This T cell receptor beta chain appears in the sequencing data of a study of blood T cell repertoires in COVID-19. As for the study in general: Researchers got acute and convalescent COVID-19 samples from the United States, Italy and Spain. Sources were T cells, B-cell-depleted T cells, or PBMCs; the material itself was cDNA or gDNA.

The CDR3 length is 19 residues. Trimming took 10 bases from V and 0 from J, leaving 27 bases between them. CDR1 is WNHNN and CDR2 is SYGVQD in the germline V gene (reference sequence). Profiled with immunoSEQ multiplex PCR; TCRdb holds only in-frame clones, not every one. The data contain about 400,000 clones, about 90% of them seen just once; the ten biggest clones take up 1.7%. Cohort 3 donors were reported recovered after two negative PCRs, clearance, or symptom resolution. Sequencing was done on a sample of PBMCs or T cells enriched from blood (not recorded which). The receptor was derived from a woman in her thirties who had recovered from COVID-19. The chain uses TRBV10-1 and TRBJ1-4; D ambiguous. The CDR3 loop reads CATVATVRPHRSTNEKLFF. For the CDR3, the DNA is TGCGCCACTGTAGCTACGGTCAGACCCCACCGATCAACTAATGAAAAACTGTTTTTT.